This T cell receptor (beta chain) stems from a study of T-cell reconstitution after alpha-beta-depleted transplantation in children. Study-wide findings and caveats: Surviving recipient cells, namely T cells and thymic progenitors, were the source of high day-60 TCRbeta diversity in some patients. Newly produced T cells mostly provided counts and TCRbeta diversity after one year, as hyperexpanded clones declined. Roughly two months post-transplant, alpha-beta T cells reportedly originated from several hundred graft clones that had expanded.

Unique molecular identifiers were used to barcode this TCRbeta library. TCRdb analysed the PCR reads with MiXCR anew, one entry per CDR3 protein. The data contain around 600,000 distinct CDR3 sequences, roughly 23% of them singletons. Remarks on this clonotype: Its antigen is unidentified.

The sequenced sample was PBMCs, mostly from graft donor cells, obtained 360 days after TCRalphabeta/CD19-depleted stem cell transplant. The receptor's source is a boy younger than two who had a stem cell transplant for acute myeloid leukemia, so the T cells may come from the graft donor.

The CDR3 spells CGGETTNTGELFF. As DNA, the CDR3 is TGCGGGGGTGAAACCACGAACACCGGGGAGCTGTTTTTT. The chain recombines TRBV29-1 with TRBJ2-2; D may correspond to TRBD1 or TRBD2 (5 bases each). Germline lookup yields CDR1 SQVTM and CDR2 ANQGSEA. CDR3 length: 13 amino acids.